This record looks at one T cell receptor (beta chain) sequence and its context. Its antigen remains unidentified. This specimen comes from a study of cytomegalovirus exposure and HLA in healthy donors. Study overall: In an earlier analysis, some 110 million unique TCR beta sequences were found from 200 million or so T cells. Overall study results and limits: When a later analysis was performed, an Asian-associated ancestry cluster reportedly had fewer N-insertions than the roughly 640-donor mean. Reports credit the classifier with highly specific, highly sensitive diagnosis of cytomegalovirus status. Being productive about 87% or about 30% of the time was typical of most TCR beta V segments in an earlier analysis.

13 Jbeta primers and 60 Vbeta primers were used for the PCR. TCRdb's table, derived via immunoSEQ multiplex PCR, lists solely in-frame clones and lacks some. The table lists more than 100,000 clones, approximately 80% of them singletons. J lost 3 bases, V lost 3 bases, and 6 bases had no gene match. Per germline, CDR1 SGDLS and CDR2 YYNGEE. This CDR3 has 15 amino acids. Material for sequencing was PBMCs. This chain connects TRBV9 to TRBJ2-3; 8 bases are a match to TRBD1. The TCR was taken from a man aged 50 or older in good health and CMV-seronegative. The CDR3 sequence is CASSAHGQGTDTQYF. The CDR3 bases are TGTGCCAGCAGCGCGCACGGACAGGGTACAGATACGCAGTATTTT.